Below are 7 T cell receptor beta chains sequenced from a single sample in a study of shared clonotypes between healthy human individuals. Measured with immunoSEQ multiplex PCR; TCRdb has only the in-frame clones, and not every one. The sample lists roughly 1,500,000 clones, roughly 98.5% occurring once. The sample consisted of naive CD4+ T cells sorted from blood. Sample subset: CD45RA+ positively selected. The source of these receptors is a man aged 30-40 years in good health.

The J gene is TRBJ2-7, the V gene TRBV7-2, with 8 bases lining up with TRBD2. This CDR3 has 17 amino acids. The ends lost 4 bases at V and 4 bases at J; junction bases unmatched: 15. Germline values: CDR1 SGHTA, CDR2 FQGNSA. The CDR3 DNA sequence: TGTGCCAGCAGCTCGGGGGGGTTAGTAAACAGACCTTACGAGCAGTACTTC. Its translation is CASSSGGLVNRPYEQYF.

The chain uses TRBV19 and TRBJ1-2, with D possibly being TRBD1 (6 bases). The CDR3 is 14 residues long. The V gene lost 7 bases and the J gene lost 4 bases, with 16 bases spanning the gap. Germline V CDR1 and CDR2: LNHDA, SQIVND (reference sequence). The CDR3 loop is CASTPQGLPYGYTF. CDR3 nucleotides: TGTGCCAGTACCCCACAGGGTCTCCCCTATGGCTACACCTTC.

The chain combines TRBV12-5 with TRBJ2-3, with TRBD1 as a possible D gene (6 bases). Germline V gives CDR1 LGHNT, CDR2 FRNRAP. The CDR3 loop spans 14 amino acids. Trimming removed 5 bases at V and 0 bases at J, with 9 bases between. The CDR3, as DNA: TGTGCTAGTGGTACCGGACAGAGCACAGATACGCAGTATTTT. This translates into CASGTGQSTDTQYF.

This clone was counted a single time. CDR3 nucleotides: TGTGCCTCAGACCACCGGGGTCAGCCCCAGCATTTT. It encodes CASDHRGQPQHF. The chain employs TRBV30 and TRBJ1-5, with D uncertain. The CDR3 length is 12 residues. Germline CDR1 is GTSNPN and CDR2 is SVGIG (reference sequence). The germline V and J ends were trimmed by 7 bases and 6 bases, with 13 bases remaining between them. The full variable domain, rest sourced from reference TRBV30 and TRBJ1-5, is SQTIHQWPATLVQPVGSPLSLECTVEGTSNPNLYWYRQAAGRGLQLLFYSVGIGQISSEVPQNLSASRPQDRQFILSSKKLLLSDSGFYLCASDHRGQPQHFGDGTRLSIL.

The chain links TRBV5-6 to TRBJ2-2, with unresolved D. Looked up from germline, CDR1 is SGHDT and CDR2 is YYEEEE. The CDR3 sequence is 15 residues long. The V gene lost 4 bases and the J gene lost 1 base, with 11 bases spanning the gap. In DNA form, the CDR3 reads TGTGCCAGCAGCCACCGGACGAAGAACACCGGGGAGCTGTTTTTT. This codes for CASSHRTKNTGELFF.

A note on this clone: Additional DNA sequences in this sample encode the identical CDR3. This chain links TRBV27 with TRBJ2-7, with 7 bases fitting TRBD1. Germline trimming cut 5 bases from V and 2 bases from J; bases unmatched to any gene: 6. CDR1 is MNHEY and CDR2 is SMNVEV in the germline V gene (reference sequence). This CDR3 region has 14 residues. CDR3 nucleotide sequence: TGTGCCAGCAGTCCCAGACAGGGTCCCTACGAGCAGTACTTC. Its protein product is CASSPRQGPYEQYF.

V and J are TRBV28 and TRBJ2-3; D ambiguous. Germline V gene lookup returns CDR1 MDHEN and CDR2 SYDVKM. V dropped 7 bases and J dropped 2 bases, with 16 bases sitting between them. This CDR3 has 15 amino acids. CDR3 DNA sequence: TGTGCCAGCACCCACCAGATTTCCAACACAGATACGCAGTATTTT. As protein: CASTHQISNTDTQYF.